Reported below is one T cell receptor (beta chain). The antigen is unknown. The CDR3 has 14 residues. Per germline, CDR1 MGHRA and CDR2 YSYEKL. V was trimmed by 3 bases and J by 2 bases, leaving 8 bases between them. The sample originates from a study of T cells in narcolepsy. About the research overall: Patients with NT1 or NT2 and healthy control donors were enrolled. General observations from the study: Reportedly, autoreactive clonotypes were serially detected in patients' blood but not controls'. No autoreactive T cell clone sequences appeared in some memory CD4+ repertoires. HCRT-specific and TRIB2-specific autoreactive clonotypes appeared among same-patient CSF and blood CD4+ clonotypes.

Generated by immunoSEQ multiplex PCR, the TCRdb table keeps only in-frame clones and is missing some. The sample has 25,000 to 40,000 clones, 90% seen once. The chain joins TRBV4-1 to TRBJ2-1; the D is unclear. This clonotype originated in a human donor with narcolepsy. The sequenced sample consisted of CD45RA- memory CD4+ T cells from PBMCs. CDR3 nucleotides: TGCGCCAGCAGCCAGTTACCCACCTACAATGAGCAGTTCTTC. It encodes CASSQLPTYNEQFF.